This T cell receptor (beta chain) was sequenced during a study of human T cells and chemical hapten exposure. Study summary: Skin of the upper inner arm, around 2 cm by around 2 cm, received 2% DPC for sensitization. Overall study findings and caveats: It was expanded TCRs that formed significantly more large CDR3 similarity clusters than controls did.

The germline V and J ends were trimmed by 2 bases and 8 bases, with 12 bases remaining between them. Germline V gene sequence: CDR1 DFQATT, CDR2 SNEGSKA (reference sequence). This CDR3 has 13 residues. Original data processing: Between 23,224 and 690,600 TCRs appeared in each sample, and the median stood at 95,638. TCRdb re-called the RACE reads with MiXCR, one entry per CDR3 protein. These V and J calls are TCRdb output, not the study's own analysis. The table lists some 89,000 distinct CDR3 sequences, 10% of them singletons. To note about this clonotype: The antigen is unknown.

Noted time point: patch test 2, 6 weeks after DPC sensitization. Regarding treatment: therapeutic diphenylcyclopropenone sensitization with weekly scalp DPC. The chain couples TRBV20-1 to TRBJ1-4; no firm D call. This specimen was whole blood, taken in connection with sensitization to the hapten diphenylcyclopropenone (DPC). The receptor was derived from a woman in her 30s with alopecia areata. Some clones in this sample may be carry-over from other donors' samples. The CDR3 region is CSARRAWEEKLFF. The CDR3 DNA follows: TGCAGTGCTAGACGGGCGTGGGAGGAAAAACTGTTTTTT.